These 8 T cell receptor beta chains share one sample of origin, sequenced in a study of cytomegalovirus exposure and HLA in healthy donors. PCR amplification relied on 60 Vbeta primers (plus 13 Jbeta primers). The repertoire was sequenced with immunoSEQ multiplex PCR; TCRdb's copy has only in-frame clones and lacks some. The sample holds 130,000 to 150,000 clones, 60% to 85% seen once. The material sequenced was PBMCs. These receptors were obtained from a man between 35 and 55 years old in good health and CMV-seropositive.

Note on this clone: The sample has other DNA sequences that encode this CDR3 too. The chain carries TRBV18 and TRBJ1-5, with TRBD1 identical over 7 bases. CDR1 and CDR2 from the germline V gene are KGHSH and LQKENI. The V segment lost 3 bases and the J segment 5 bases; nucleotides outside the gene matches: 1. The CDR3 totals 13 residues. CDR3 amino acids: CASSPDRDQPQHF. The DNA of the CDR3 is TGTGCCAGCTCACCCGACAGGGATCAGCCCCAGCATTTT.

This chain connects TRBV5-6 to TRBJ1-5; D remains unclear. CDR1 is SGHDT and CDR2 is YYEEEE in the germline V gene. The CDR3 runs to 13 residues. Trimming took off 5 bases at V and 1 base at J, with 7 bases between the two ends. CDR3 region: CASSYTSNQPQHF. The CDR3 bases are TGTGCCAGCAGTTACACAAGCAATCAGCCCCAGCATTTT. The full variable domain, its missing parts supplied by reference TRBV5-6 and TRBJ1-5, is DAGVTQSPTHLIKTRGQQVTLRCSPKSGHDTVSWYQQALGQGPQFIFQYYEEEERQRGNFPDRFSGHQFPNYSSELNVNALLLGDSALYLCASSYTSNQPQHFGDGTRLSIL.

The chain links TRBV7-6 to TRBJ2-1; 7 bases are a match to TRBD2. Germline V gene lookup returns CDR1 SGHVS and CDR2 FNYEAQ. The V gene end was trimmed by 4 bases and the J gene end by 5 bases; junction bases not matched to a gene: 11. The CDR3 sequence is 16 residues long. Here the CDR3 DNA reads TGTGCCAGCAGCTCCCAACGTGCGGGGGTGAACAATGAGCAGTTCTTC. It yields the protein CASSSQRAGVNNEQFF.

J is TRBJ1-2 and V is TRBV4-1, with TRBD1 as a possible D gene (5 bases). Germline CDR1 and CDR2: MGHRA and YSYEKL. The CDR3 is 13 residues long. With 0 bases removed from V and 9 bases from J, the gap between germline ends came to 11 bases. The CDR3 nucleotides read TGCGCCAGCAGCCAAGAGTCGGGGGGACGCTACACCTTC. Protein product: CASSQESGGRYTF.

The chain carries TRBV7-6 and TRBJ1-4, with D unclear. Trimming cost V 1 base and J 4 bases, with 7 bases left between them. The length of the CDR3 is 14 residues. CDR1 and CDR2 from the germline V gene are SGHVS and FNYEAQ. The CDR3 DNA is TGTGCCAGCAGCTTAGACAGTTTTAATGAAAAACTGTTTTTT. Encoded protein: CASSLDSFNEKLFF.

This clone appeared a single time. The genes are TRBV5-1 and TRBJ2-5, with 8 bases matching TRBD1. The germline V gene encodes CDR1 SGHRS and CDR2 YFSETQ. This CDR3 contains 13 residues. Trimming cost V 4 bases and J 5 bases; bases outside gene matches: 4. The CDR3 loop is CASSRTGWETQYF. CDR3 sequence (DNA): TGCGCCAGCAGCCGGACAGGGTGGGAGACCCAGTACTTC.

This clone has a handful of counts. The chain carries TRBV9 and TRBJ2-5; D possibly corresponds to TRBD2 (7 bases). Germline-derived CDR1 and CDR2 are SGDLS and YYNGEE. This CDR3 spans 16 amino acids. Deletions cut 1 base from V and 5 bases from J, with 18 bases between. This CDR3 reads CASSVSSRGGQETQYF. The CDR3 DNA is TGTGCCAGCAGCGTATCTTCGAGGGGGGGCCAGGAGACCCAGTACTTC.

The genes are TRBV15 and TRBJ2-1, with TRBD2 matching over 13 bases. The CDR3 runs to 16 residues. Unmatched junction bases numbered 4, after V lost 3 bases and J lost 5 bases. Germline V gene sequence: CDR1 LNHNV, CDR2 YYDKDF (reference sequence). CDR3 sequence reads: CATSRGLAGPNNEQFF. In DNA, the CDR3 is TGTGCCACCAGCAGGGGACTAGCGGGGCCTAACAATGAGCAGTTCTTC.